The 22 T cell receptor beta chains below all came from one sample that was sequenced in a study of T cells in tumors after PD-1 blockade. Assay: immunoSEQ multiplex PCR; the TCRdb copy retains only in-frame clones and omits some. The top ten clones hold about 4% of a sample with some 43,000 clones, roughly 80% of them seen once. The sequencing used PBMCs, collected before anti-PD-1 treatment. The receptors come from a human donor with basal cell carcinoma.

This sequence joins TRBV5-1 and TRBJ2-2, with a tentative D call TRBD2 (7 bases). The V end was cut by 7 bases, the J end by 4 bases, with 14 bases between. Germline CDR1 is SGHRS and CDR2 is YFSETQ. CDR3 length equals 14 residues. CDR3 sequence (DNA): TGCGCCAGCGACAGAGGGGGGGCCACCGGGGAGCTGTTTTTT. As protein: CASDRGGATGELFF. Variable domain in full (rest from reference TRBV5-1 and TRBJ2-2): KAGVTQTPRYLIKTRGQQVTLSCSPISGHRSVSWYQQTPGQGLQFLFEYFSETQRNKGNFPGRFSGRQFSNSRSEMNVSTLELGDSALYLCASDRGGATGELFFGEGSRLTVL.

V is TRBV28 and J is TRBJ1-5, with D possibly TRBD1 on 6 matching bases. Germline CDR1 reads MDHEN; CDR2 reads SYDVKM. The V end lost 5 bases, the J end lost 7 bases, and 21 bases lay between the germline ends. This CDR3 spans 16 amino acids. In DNA form, the CDR3 reads TGTGCCAGCAGTCCCTCGAGGGGGGGCGGCGGGCAGCCCCAGCATTTT. Its protein product is CASSPSRGGGGQPQHF.

The V call is TRBV5-1, the J call TRBJ1-1; 7 bases map to TRBD1. The CDR3 is made up of 14 amino acids. The V segment lost 3 bases and the J segment 1 base; nucleotides outside the gene matches: 3. CDR1 and CDR2 (germline): SGHRS, YFSETQ. CDR3 in DNA: TGCGCCAGCAGCTCCGGGGACAGGAACACTGAAGCTTTCTTT. It codes for CASSSGDRNTEAFF.

This clone was picked up one time. The CDR3 region is CASSRTGLAGGANTGELFF. DNA for the CDR3: TGCGCCAGCAGCCGCACCGGACTAGCGGGGGGCGCGAACACCGGGGAGCTGTTTTTT. The V and J genes are TRBV4-1 and TRBJ2-2, with 14 bases aligning to TRBD2. This CDR3 comprises 19 residues. CDR1 and CDR2 (germline): MGHRA, YSYEKL. Trimming removed 4 bases from V and 0 bases from J; junction bases left unmatched: 7.

The rearrangement links TRBV27 to TRBJ2-3; 7 nucleotides match TRBD2. With V trimmed by 3 bases and J by 1 base, 4 bases remained unmatched. CDR3 length equals 15 residues. Germline lookup yields CDR1 MNHEY and CDR2 SMNVEV (reference sequence). The CDR3 loop reads CASSFLAGGTDTQYF. CDR3 bases: TGTGCCAGCAGTTTTCTTGCGGGGGGCACAGATACGCAGTATTTT.

The J gene is TRBJ1-1, the V gene TRBV3-1 (or the pseudogene TRBV3-2); TRBD1 agrees at 8 bases. The CDR3 is 14 residues long. In germline, CDR1 is LGHDT, CDR2 YNNKEL (reference sequence). The J segment lost 12 bases and the V segment lost 1 base, leaving 10 bases of the junction unmatched. CDR3: CASSQGLYDRGTFF. As DNA, the CDR3 is TGTGCCAGCAGCCAAGGGCTATACGACAGGGGTACTTTCTTT.

The gene calls are TRBV24-1 and TRBJ2-3; TRBD2 matches 9 bases. The CDR3 runs 19 residues. V was clipped by 5 bases and J by 2 bases; unmatched bases: 16. Germline CDR1 is KGHDR and CDR2 is SFDVKD. CDR3 amino acids: CATSATTEVTSGITDTQYF. Here the CDR3 DNA reads TGTGCCACCAGTGCGACGACTGAAGTGACTAGCGGTATCACAGATACGCAGTATTTT.

The chain is built from TRBV28 and TRBJ2-1; TRBD1 agrees at 9 bases. CDR1 and CDR2 (germline): MDHEN, SYDVKM. This CDR3 contains 16 residues. Germline trimming cut 2 bases from V and 9 bases from J; bases unmatched to any gene: 11. CDR3 in DNA: TGTGCCAGCAGTTTAAAGGACAGGGGACGGAGCGCTGAGCAGTTCTTC. It is translated as CASSLKDRGRSAEQFF.

V is TRBV19 and J is TRBJ1-3; no definite D call. Germline values: CDR1 LNHDA, CDR2 SQIVND (reference sequence). The CDR3 sequence is 13 residues long. Between the trimmed V and J ends, which lost 7 bases and 0 bases, there was a span of 7 bases. The CDR3 sequence is CASTFSSGNTIYF. The CDR3 bases are TGTGCCAGTACCTTCAGCTCTGGAAACACCATATATTTT.

The genes are TRBV18 and TRBJ1-5; TRBD1 matches 10 bases. The CDR3 sequence is 15 residues long. Per the germline V gene, CDR1 is KGHSH and CDR2 is LQKENI. V lost 3 bases and J lost 5; bases outside the gene matches: 4. CDR3 amino acids: CASSPDRGFYQPQHF. DNA of the CDR3: TGTGCCAGCTCACCGGACAGGGGGTTCTATCAGCCCCAGCATTTT.

This rearrangement joins TRBV6-6 to TRBJ2-2; weak D call: TRBD2 (6 bases). V dropped 0 bases and J dropped 8 bases, with 10 bases sitting between them. The germline gives CDR1 MNHNY, CDR2 SVGAGI (reference sequence). This CDR3 has 14 residues. The CDR3 DNA is TGTGCCAGCAGTTACTCGAGGAGGGGTGGGGAGCTGTTTTTT. It encodes CASSYSRRGGELFF.

The V gene is TRBV7-7, the J gene TRBJ2-5, with 15 positions matching TRBD2. There are 16 residues in the CDR3. CDR1 is SSHAT, CDR2 FNYEAQ, per germline (reference sequence). V was clipped by 5 bases and J by 3 bases; unmatched bases: 4. CDR3 amino acids: CASSLGLAGGEETQYF. The CDR3 bases are TGTGCCAGCAGCCTTGGACTAGCGGGGGGGGAAGAGACCCAGTACTTC.

This clone occurred once. This chain connects TRBV6-1 to TRBJ2-6; 7 positions agree with TRBD1. J gave up 0 bases and V 3 bases, and 5 bases lay outside the gene matches. This CDR3 spans 17 amino acids. CDR1 and CDR2 from the germline V gene are MNHNS and SASEGT. Here the CDR3 reads CASSETGSPSGANVLTF. Here the CDR3 DNA reads TGTGCCAGCAGTGAGACAGGGAGCCCCTCTGGGGCCAACGTCCTGACTTTC.

This chain joins TRBV10-3 and TRBJ1-5; D is unclear. CDR1 is ENHRY and CDR2 is SYGVKD in the germline V gene. Trimming took off 8 bases at V and 7 bases at J, with 12 bases between the two ends. This CDR3 has 12 residues. The CDR3 protein is CAIGQVGQPQHF. CDR3 nucleotides: TGTGCCATCGGGCAAGTCGGGCAGCCCCAGCATTTT.

The chain combines TRBV24-1 with TRBJ2-5; weak D call: TRBD2 (6 bases). The CDR3 has 15 amino acids. V was pared by 4 bases and J by 1 base, with 12 bases between. The V gene's germline CDR1 is KGHDR and CDR2 SFDVKD. The CDR3 bases are TGTGCCACCAGTGACCGGTGGGGACTCCAAGAGACCCAGTACTTC. Protein: CATSDRWGLQETQYF.

The gene calls are TRBV7-6 and TRBJ2-5; 7 bases are shared with TRBD1. V shed 5 bases and J 5 bases; nucleotides not matched to a gene: 23. Germline-derived CDR1 and CDR2 are SGHVS and FNYEAQ. The CDR3 is 19 residues long. The CDR3 here is CASSLGDRVLGVNQETQYF. DNA for the CDR3: TGTGCCAGCAGCCTTGGTGACAGGGTCCTAGGGGTAAATCAGGAGACCCAGTACTTC.

This clone has a single count. This rearrangement joins TRBV5-6 to TRBJ2-3; possible D gene TRBD1, 6 bases. The germline CDR1 and CDR2 sequences are SGHDT and YYEEEE. Trimming pared 4 bases from V and 1 base from J, leaving 16 bases between. CDR3 length: 16 amino acids. The CDR3 here is CASSLWDIQGTDTQYF. CDR3 DNA sequence: TGTGCCAGCAGCCTCTGGGACATCCAAGGCACAGATACGCAGTATTTT.

A remark on this clone: The sample holds other DNA sequences that translate to the same CDR3. The J gene is TRBJ1-4, the V gene TRBV2; tentatively, D is TRBD1 (6 bases). Per germline, CDR1 SNHLY and CDR2 FYNNEI. The CDR3 covers 15 residues. The V end lost 6 bases, the J end lost 3 bases, and 14 bases lay between the germline ends. CDR3 in amino acids: CASSSTGISNEKLFF. Written as DNA, the CDR3 is TGTGCCAGCAGCTCCACAGGGATTTCTAATGAAAAACTGTTTTTT.

The CDR3 loop reads CASTLTGGDYGYTF. CDR3 DNA sequence: TGCGCCAGCACCCTGACAGGGGGGGACTATGGCTACACCTTC. V is TRBV10-2 and J is TRBJ1-2, with 9 bases matching TRBD1. V gave up 7 bases and J gave up 3 bases; unmatched junction bases: 6. CDR1 is WSHSY and CDR2 is SAAADI in the germline V gene. The CDR3 is 14 residues long.

The chain couples TRBV5-1 to TRBJ2-1; 11 bases agree with TRBD2. Germline CDR1 is SGHRS and CDR2 is YFSETQ. CDR3 length: 14 amino acids. Unmatched junction bases numbered 2, after V lost 3 bases and J lost 6 bases. CDR3 nucleotide sequence: TGCGCCAGCAGCTGGCTAGCGGGGGGCAATGAGCAGTTCTTC. It codes for CASSWLAGGNEQFF. Looking up the rest from reference TRBV5-1 and TRBJ2-1 gives the full variable domain: KAGVTQTPRYLIKTRGQQVTLSCSPISGHRSVSWYQQTPGQGLQFLFEYFSETQRNKGNFPGRFSGRQFSNSRSEMNVSTLELGDSALYLCASSWLAGGNEQFFGPGTRLTVL.

This chain joins TRBV7-2 and TRBJ1-4; D remains unclear. From germline, CDR1 is SGHTA and CDR2 FQGNSA. This CDR3 has 13 amino acids. V was trimmed by 5 bases and J by 3 bases, leaving 7 bases between them. The DNA for the CDR3 is TGTGCCAGCAGCCCCTTTCCTAATGAAAAACTGTTTTTT. Amino acids: CASSPFPNEKLFF.

This chain links TRBV2 with TRBJ2-3; the D gene is possibly TRBD2 (7 bases). Trimming shortened V by 0 bases and J by 1 base, and 8 bases separated the two germline ends. The CDR3 covers 15 residues. The germline V gene encodes CDR1 SNHLY and CDR2 FYNNEI. The DNA of the CDR3 is TGTGCCAGCAGTGAAGCGCGGGGGCGCACAGATACGCAGTATTTT. Its protein product is CASSEARGRTDTQYF.